This T cell receptor (beta chain) emerged from a study of shared clonotypes between healthy human individuals. Comment on this clone: The antigen remains unidentified.

Overall study findings and caveats: Donor scarcity curtailed the genetic and exposure-history diversity represented herein.

Naive-designated CD8 cells lacked CD45RO, were positively enriched for CCR7, and omitted terminally differentiated effector memory CD45RA+ cells. Donors comprised healthy HIV-negative adults lacking recent acute infections or vaccinations. Clones were sequenced by immunoSEQ multiplex PCR, and TCRdb holds only the in-frame ones, with some missing. The profile shows about 700,000 clones, about 91% of them singletons. This CDR3 spans 15 amino acids. Trimming took 2 bases from V and 4 from J, leaving 13 bases between them. The V gene's germline CDR1 is MGHRA and CDR2 YSYEKL. The chain has TRBV4-1 and TRBJ2-3, with D perhaps TRBD2 (6 bases). This receptor was obtained from a man aged 30 to 45 in good health. Sample: naive CD8+ T cells sorted from blood. In nucleotides, the CDR3 is TGCGCCAGCAGCCAAAGACTAGTCGTCCCAGATACGCAGTATTTT. Protein sequence: CASSQRLVVPDTQYF.